These T cell receptor beta chains were read from a single sample in a study of response to subunit inactivated influenza vaccine. TCRdb re-called the RT-PCR reads with MiXCR, one entry per CDR3 protein. The sample contains 150,000 to 200,000 distinct CDR3 sequences, around 9% of which appear only once. This specimen was non-naive T cells sorted from PBMCs, taken on the day of vaccination. The receptor set was obtained from a man in his fifties who received an inactivated influenza vaccine. Both conserved end residues are part of each CDR3. D genes are given only for firm matches. A row's size may be missing; if present it is once, few, many or a size class.

13	TRBD1	TRBJ2-5	.	TRBV12-3/TRBV12-4	TGTGCCAGCAGCAGGGGGTCCCCCGAGACCCAGTACTTC	CASSRGSPETQYF
13	.	TRBJ2-2	many	TRBV7-9	TGTGCCAGCAGCGTAAGGTTAACCGGGGAGCTGTTTTTT	CASSVRLTGELFF
15	.	TRBJ1-5	.	TRBV28	TGTGCCAGCAGTGGCTTGCCAGGGTACAATCAGCCCCAGCATTTT	CASSGLPGYNQPQHF
15	TRBD1	TRBJ2-1	.	TRBV5-1	TGCGCCAGCAGCACGCCTTCGACAGGGGACAATGAGCAGTTCTTC	CASSTPSTGDNEQFF
15	TRBD1	TRBJ1-5	.	TRBV4-1	TGCGCCAGCAGCCAAACGGACAGGGGCAATCAGCCCCAGCATTTT	CASSQTDRGNQPQHF
15	TRBD2	TRBJ2-3	many	TRBV4-3	TGCGCCAGCAGCCAAGCGCTAGCGGGGGGAGATACGCAGTATTTT	CASSQALAGGDTQYF
14	TRBD1	TRBJ1-2	few	TRBV20-1	TGCAGTGCTAGAGAAGACAGGGGGCGTGGGGGCTACACCTTC	CSAREDRGRGGYTF
14	.	TRBJ2-5	many	TRBV28	TGTGCCAGCAGTAGGGACCCACAAGAAGAGACCCAGTACTTC	CASSRDPQEETQYF
10	.	TRBJ2-7	.	TRBV20-1	TGCAGTGCCTATACCTACGAGCAGTACTTC	CSAYTYEQYF
15	TRBD1	TRBJ1-2	many	TRBV28	TGTGCCAGCAGTTTCTACGGACAGGAAGCCGGGGGCTACACCTTC	CASSFYGQEAGGYTF